This passage covers 10 T cell receptor beta chains from one sample sequenced in a study of TIL therapy for anti-PD-1-resistant metastatic lung cancer. This was the immunoSEQ v3 assay. Only in-frame clones appear in the TCRdb table, and some are missing; sequencing was by immunoSEQ multiplex PCR. The sample has about 12,000 clones; 58% are singletons. Time point: pre-treatment sample, taken before nivolumab and TIL therapy. The tumor samples were excised metastases, mostly pleural nodules or supraclavicular lymph nodes. Sequencing was performed on tumor tissue, taken at baseline. Every receptor here comes from a person aged 25 to 80 with non-small cell lung cancer.

The chain carries TRBV27 and TRBJ2-7; 9 nucleotides line up with TRBD2. The CDR3 covers 14 residues. Germline V CDR1 and CDR2: MNHEY, SMNVEV (reference sequence). Unmatched junction bases numbered 4, after V lost 6 bases and J lost 1 base. CDR3: CASSAGGISYEQYF. DNA of the CDR3: TGTGCCAGCAGCGCGGGAGGGATTTCCTACGAGCAGTACTTC.

The chain employs TRBV30 and TRBJ2-6; 7 bases map to TRBD1. The junction had 4 bases not matched to a gene; V was cut back by 4 bases and J by 1 base. Looked up from germline, CDR1 is GTSNPN and CDR2 is SVGIG (reference sequence). The CDR3 is 15 residues long. This chain's CDR3 is CAWTRDSSGANVLTF. The CDR3 region has the DNA TGTGCCTGGACCCGGGACAGTTCTGGGGCCAACGTCCTGACTTTC.

Within the sample, this clone is medium-sized. Here the CDR3 reads CASSLQGAGRLAPLHF. In nucleotides, the CDR3 is TGTGCCAGCAGCTTACAGGGGGCAGGGAGGCTTGCACCCCTCCACTTT. V gene TRBV3-1 (or the pseudogene TRBV3-2) combines with J gene TRBJ1-6; 9 bases align to TRBD1. The CDR3 has 16 amino acids. Trimming cost V 5 bases and J 11 bases; bases outside gene matches: 13. Germline loops: CDR1 LGHDT, CDR2 YNNKEL (reference sequence).

This clone was seen only a few times. The chain combines TRBV30 with TRBJ2-1; D possibly uses TRBD1 or TRBD2 (5 bases each). Trimming pared 4 bases from V and 4 bases from J, leaving 14 bases between. CDR1 GTSNPN and CDR2 SVGIG come from the germline V gene (reference sequence). The CDR3 has 14 amino acids. The CDR3 loop is CAWKFRDGYNEQFF. In DNA, the CDR3 is TGTGCCTGGAAATTCCGGGACGGTTACAATGAGCAGTTCTTC.

This clone was found a few times. The rearrangement uses TRBV5-8 and TRBJ2-7, with no clear D. Looked up from germline, CDR1 is SGHTS and CDR2 is YDEGEE. V was pared by 4 bases and J by 1 base, with 12 bases between. The CDR3 has 14 residues. The CDR3 region is CASSPIIGSYEQYF. In DNA, the CDR3 is TGTGCCAGCAGCCCAATCATAGGGTCCTACGAGCAGTACTTC.

The sample holds a few counts of this clone. Distinct nucleotide sequences in the sample also encode this CDR3. This chain uses TRBV6-5 with TRBJ2-7; D is perhaps TRBD2 (6 bases). CDR3 length equals 14 residues. Germline V gives CDR1 MNHEY, CDR2 SVGAGI. V lost 0 bases to trimming and J lost 3 bases, with 9 bases between them. Here the CDR3 reads CASSYSAGRYEQYF. The CDR3 nucleotides read TGTGCCAGCAGTTACTCGGCGGGGCGCTACGAGCAGTACTTC.

The chain recombines TRBV4-1 with TRBJ2-7, with 10 bases aligning to TRBD2. CDR1 and CDR2 from the germline V gene are MGHRA and YSYEKL. Trimming took 4 bases from V and 3 from J; bases not matched to a gene: 21. This CDR3 is built from 20 residues. CDR3 in DNA: TGCGCCAGCAGCCTTTATTTCCCCGTGGCCGGACTAGCGGCCAACTACGAGCAGTACTTC. Its translation: CASSLYFPVAGLAANYEQYF.

This rearrangement joins TRBV5-4 to TRBJ2-3; TRBD1 aligns across 10 bases. This CDR3 is built from 17 residues. With V trimmed by 0 bases and J by 1 base, 5 bases remained unmatched. In germline, CDR1 is SGHNT, CDR2 YYREEE (reference sequence). CDR3 coding DNA: TGTGCCAGCAGCTTGGAGGGACAGGGGCGCCGCACAGATACGCAGTATTTT. This sequence encodes CASSLEGQGRRTDTQYF.

The gene calls are TRBV2 and TRBJ2-2, with TRBD2 as a possible D gene (5 bases). Germline V gene lookup returns CDR1 SNHLY and CDR2 FYNNEI. V was shortened by 8 bases and J by 6 bases, with 19 bases between the two germline ends. The CDR3 is made up of 15 amino acids. This chain's CDR3 is CASASVLAGAGELFF. The CDR3 DNA reads as TGTGCCAGCGCGAGCGTTTTAGCCGGGGCCGGGGAGCTGTTTTTT. Full variable domain (rest looked up from reference TRBV2 and TRBJ2-2): EPEVTQTPSHQVTQMGQEVILRCVPISNHLYFYWYRQILGQKVEFLVSFYNNEISEKSEIFDDQFSVERPDGSNFTLKIRSTKLEDSAMYFCASASVLAGAGELFFGEGSRLTVL.

This clone was seen a few times. This chain connects TRBV12-5 to TRBJ1-6; D is perhaps TRBD1 (6 bases). The germline gives CDR1 LGHNT, CDR2 FRNRAP. V lost 0 bases and J 5 bases, leaving 8 bases between the germline ends. The CDR3 has 15 residues. This CDR3 reads CASGLVQGNNSPLHF. The CDR3 nucleotides are TGTGCTAGTGGTTTGGTCCAGGGGAATAATTCACCCCTCCACTTT.